The rows below give T cell receptor beta chains drawn from one sample of a study of blood T cell repertoires in COVID-19. Assay used: immunoSEQ multiplex PCR; TCRdb lists only in-frame clones, some missing. The data show roughly 250,000 clones, about 89% seen once. Sequencing was done on a sample of PBMCs or T cells enriched from blood (not recorded which). The receptors derive from a woman aged 18-35 years who had recovered from COVID-19. The conserved cysteine and the conserved F or W are not part of the CDR3 here.

TRBJ1-5 | TRBV19 | ASSRDRAAPQH
TRBJ2-1 | TRBV23-1 | ASSHTGSYNEQF
TRBJ1-5 | TRBV10-3 | AISVDGRQPQH
TRBJ2-3 | TRBV5-1 | ASSLERPADTQY
TRBJ1-1 | TRBV11-3 | ASSSHDRGFLSMNTEAF
TRBJ1-4 | TRBV5-4 | ASSFDRRPDEKLF
TRBJ2-1 | TRBV10-3 | ATTGLAGGSYNEQF
TRBJ2-7 | TRBV6-5 | ASSSTPLAHEQY
TRBJ2-3 | TRBV6-4 | ASSRQQSTDTQY
TRBJ1-2 | TRBV2 | ASYPGQGSDGYT
TRBJ1-3 | TRBV10-3 | AIREEGARGNTIY
TRBJ1-1 | TRBV12-3/TRBV12-4 | ASRGTTEAF
TRBJ2-6 | TRBV19 | ASSIVGLAGFFSGANVLT
TRBJ1-6 | TRBV7-8 | ASSWGQGISPLH
TRBJ1-1 | TRBV13 | ASSLRGDEAF
TRBJ2-1 | TRBV5-8 | ASSLWQGPKINNEQF
TRBJ2-5 | TRBV14 | ASSLRTSGGAGETQY
TRBJ2-1 | TRBV11-2 | ASSLGGGLTRNEQF
TRBJ1-5 | TRBV5-1 | ASSVDGYNQPQH
TRBJ2-1 | TRBV28 | ASSLTRDYYGYNEQF
TRBJ2-7 | TRBV11-2 | ASSLVASPYEQY
TRBJ1-2 | TRBV5-4 | ASSLPGVLYGYT
TRBJ1-5 | TRBV28 | ASSLWSQPQH
TRBJ1-1 | TRBV29-1 | SVESGTGGAGYTEAF
TRBJ2-2 | TRBV7-9 | ASSLAVEGTGELF
TRBJ2-1 | TRBV9 | ASSVGGIMNEQF
TRBJ2-2 | TRBV6-5 | ASRTGQNTGELF
TRBJ1-1 | TRBV29-1 | SVRKGQLLLNTEAF
TRBJ2-5 | TRBV7-9 | ASSPRGGETQY
TRBJ1-6 | TRBV6-5 | ASRGLSSYNSPLH
TRBJ1-5 | TRBV4-1 | ASSQDTGGYQPQH
TRBJ1-3 | TRBV3-1/TRBV3-2 | ASSQGSSGNTIY
TRBJ1-4 | TRBV28 | ASSRGSRSGIEKLF
TRBJ1-1 | TRBV19 | ASSFDRYTEAF
TRBJ1-1 | TRBV7-2 | ASSLSTARNTEAF
TRBJ2-1 | TRBV11-3 | ASSVGQEYNEQF
TRBJ2-2 | TRBV5-1 | ASSRGTDNTGELF
TRBJ2-5 | TRBV5-5 | ASSLNEGVWVETQY
TRBJ1-2 | TRBV6-1 | ASSEAYGGGSGT
TRBJ1-3 | TRBV27 | ASSLSGGNTIY
TRBJ2-2 | TRBV19 | ASSEGNTGELF
TRBJ2-7 | TRBV5-1 | ASSLPTGGPRSYEQY
TRBJ1-2 | TRBV11-2 | ASSFPQYGYT
TRBJ2-2 | TRBV6-1 | ASSEVPGREAGELF
TRBJ2-3 | TRBV9 | ASSPTVSGSGTDTQY
TRBJ1-1 | TRBV9 | ASSGHTGGTEAF
TRBJ1-1 | TRBV6-5 | ASTRGGTEAF
TRBJ1-2 | TRBV21-1 | ASSKDQGNYGYT